This T cell receptor (beta chain) was identified in a study of long-term antiretroviral therapy in people with HIV. Study-level results: Blood sampling spanned 2004 to 2017, possibly under older ART regimens.

A word on this clone: Its specificity is not known.

Run at survey level, the immunoSEQ assay was version v3.0. Clones were sequenced by immunoSEQ multiplex PCR, and TCRdb holds only the in-frame ones, with some missing. The sample records some 29,000 clones, 90% being singletons. The sequence was obtained from a man aged 50-59 years with HIV. The sample here was unsorted PBMCs, taken 3.2 years before starting antiretroviral therapy.

The CDR3 spells CASSPYGTLNTEAFF. CDR3 in DNA: TGTGCCAGCAGCCCGTACGGGACGTTGAACACTGAAGCTTTCTTT. The chain uses TRBV7-9 and TRBJ1-1, with D possibly matching TRBD1 (5 bases). CDR3 length: 15 residues. Trimming took off 5 bases at V and 0 bases at J, with 13 bases between the two ends. In germline, CDR1 is SEHNR, CDR2 FQNEAQ (reference sequence). Full variable domain (outside the CDR3, taken from reference TRBV7-9 and TRBJ1-1): DTGVSQNPRHKITKRGQNVTFRCDPISEHNRLYWYRQTLGQGPEFLTYFQNEAQLEKSRLLSDRFSAERPKGSFSTLEIQRTEQGDSAMYLCASSPYGTLNTEAFFGQGTRLTVV.